Presented here are 21 T cell receptor beta chains from one specimen sequenced in a study of tumor and adjacent non-tumor tissue in lung cancer. TCRbeta libraries were built with three rounds of nested PCR, modified from ARM-PCR. Via MiXCR, TCRdb re-called the multiplex PCR reads, giving one row per CDR3 protein. There are 200,000 to 250,000 distinct CDR3 sequences in the sample; 70% to 75% occur only once, and about 25% lies in the top ten. This sample's RNA came from whole unsorted tissue. Sequenced: lung tumor tissue. All receptors come from a man between 60 and 75 years old with non-small cell lung cancer.

Turning to this clonotype: The junction differs from germline at one of its ends, possibly a read error. This rearrangement joins TRBV6-6 to TRBJ2-4; 10 nucleotides match TRBD2. Germline CDR1 reads MNHNY; CDR2 reads SVGAGI (reference sequence). CDR3 length: 16 amino acids. The CDR3 DNA reads TGTGCCAGCAGTTACTCACTAGCGGGGACCAAAAAGATTCAGTACTTC. Translated, it gives CASSYSLAGTKKIQYF.

As regards this clonotype: One junction end does not reproduce the germline sequence, and a read error may be involved. The chain recombines TRBV12-3 or TRBV12-4 with TRBJ2-7; D uncertain. The CDR3 loop spans 15 amino acids. CDR3 in DNA: TGTGCCAGCAGTTTCGGGTGGATAGAAACCTACGACCAGTACTTC. Protein product: CASSFGWIETYDQYF.

On this clonotype: An end of the junction does not agree with germline; a read error may underlie this. V is TRBV19 and J is TRBJ1-5; 7 positions match TRBD1. Germline loops: CDR1 LNHDA, CDR2 SQIVND (reference sequence). The CDR3 contains 15 residues. CDR3 protein: CARSIETGRGQPQHF. The CDR3 DNA sequence: TGTGCCAGAAGTATAGAGACAGGGAGAGGGCAACCCCAGCATTTT.

The V call is TRBV4-2, the J call TRBJ2-7; TRBD1 matches at 8 bases. CDR1 is LGHNA and CDR2 is YNFKEQ in the germline V gene. The CDR3 has 16 residues. The J segment lost 2 bases and the V segment lost 1 base, leaving 7 bases of the junction unmatched. The chain's CDR3 is CASSQAEGQVTYEQYF. The CDR3 DNA is TGTGCCAGCAGCCAAGCTGAGGGACAGGTCACCTACGAGCAGTACTTC.

Points on this clonotype: The final CDR3 position lacks the conserved phenylalanine or tryptophan, pointing to a likely read error. V and J are TRBV5-6 and TRBJ2-7; the D gene is possibly TRBD2 (5 bases). The CDR3 totals 15 residues. Germline assignment: CDR1 SGHDT and CDR2 YYEEEE. V was shortened by 4 bases and J by 4 bases, with 18 bases between the two germline ends. The CDR3 loop reads CASSLDYGGGYEQYL. CDR3 coding DNA: TGTGCCAGCAGCCTAGACTATGGCGGCGGATACGAGCAGTACCTC.

This clonotype was seen ten or more times. This chain joins TRBV11-2 and TRBJ1-1, with unresolved D. The CDR3 contains 13 residues. Trimming cost V 3 bases and J 1 base, with 6 bases left between them. Germline V gene lookup returns CDR1 SGHAT and CDR2 FQNNGV. CDR3 in amino acids: CASSFYGNTEAFF. The DNA of the CDR3 is TGTGCCAGCAGCTTTTACGGGAACACTGAAGCTTTCTTT.

As regards this clonotype: The conserved closing phenylalanine or tryptophan is absent in this CDR3, likely reflecting a read error. The chain is built from TRBV6-1 and TRBJ1-2; D remains ambiguous. The germline CDR1 and CDR2 sequences are MNHNS and SASEGT. V lost 6 bases and J 9 bases, leaving 11 bases between the germline ends. The length of the CDR3 is 11 residues. CDR3 sequence (DNA): TGTGCCAGCAGGCTACAGTATCGCTACACCTTA. This encodes CASRLQYRYTL.

The chain links TRBV9 to TRBJ1-3; the D gene is possibly TRBD1 (5 bases). CDR1 SGDLS and CDR2 YYNGEE come from the germline V gene. The CDR3 loop spans 13 amino acids. Trimming pared 4 bases from V and 3 bases from J, leaving 8 bases between. The chain's CDR3 is CASSRGDGNTIYF. In nucleotides, the CDR3 is TGTGCCAGCAGCAGGGGAGATGGAAACACCATATATTTT.

This clonotype was detected once. A read error may explain this, as a much larger clone is one base away. The chain couples TRBV6-1 to TRBJ1-5; D unclear. Germline V lookup: CDR1 MNHNS, CDR2 SASEGT. V dropped 6 bases and J dropped 6 bases, with 9 bases sitting between them. The CDR3 sequence is 12 residues long. CDR3 residues: CASRPVSQPQHF. The DNA for the CDR3 is TGTGCCAGCAGGCCAGTCAGTCAGCCCCAGCATTTT.

Concerning this clonotype itself: An end of the junction does not agree with germline; a read error may underlie this. The V and J genes are TRBV11-3 and TRBJ2-7; D remains ambiguous. The CDR3 consists of 12 residues. Germline V gives CDR1 SGHNT, CDR2 YENEEA. The CDR3 spells CASILRLVEMYF. The CDR3 region has the DNA TGTGCCAGCATCTTGAGGTTAGTTGAGATGTATTTC.

The V call is TRBV20-1, the J call TRBJ2-7, with D possibly being TRBD1 (5 bases). With 0 bases removed from V and 6 bases from J, the gap between germline ends came to 15 bases. Germline V lookup: CDR1 DFQATT, CDR2 SNEGSKA (reference sequence). The CDR3 runs 14 residues. CDR3 in amino acids: CSAREGEPSAEQYF. The CDR3 nucleotides are TGCAGTGCTAGAGAAGGGGAACCCTCGGCCGAGCAGTACTTC.

Ten or more counts support this clonotype. V gene TRBV12-3 or TRBV12-4 combines with J gene TRBJ2-2, with TRBD1 as a possible D gene (6 bases). The CDR3 has 14 amino acids. V was clipped by 2 bases and J by 5 bases, with 9 bases between them. The CDR3 here is CASSLNRETGELFF. CDR3 bases: TGTGCCAGCAGTTTAAACAGGGAGACCGGGGAGCTGTTTTTT.

In regard to this clonotype: Relative to the germline gene, one junction end is altered; a read error may explain this. V is TRBV11-3 and J is TRBJ1-1; D remains ambiguous. The germline V gene encodes CDR1 SGHNT and CDR2 YENEEA. The CDR3 has 13 residues. For the CDR3, the DNA is TGTGCCAGCAGCTCAACCCCGTCCACTGTAGCTTTCTTT. Translated: CASSSTPSTVAFF.

Of note for this clonotype: Likely a read error: the CDR3 ends without its conserved phenylalanine or tryptophan. This chain joins TRBV4-3 and TRBJ1-2, with TRBD1 identical over 9 bases. The germline V gene encodes CDR1 LGHNA and CDR2 YSLEER. The CDR3 length is 15 residues. Here the CDR3 DNA reads TGCACCAGCAGCCGTGGGACAGGGCAAGGCTATGGCTACACCATC. Protein product: CTSSRGTGQGYGYTI.

This clonotype is a singleton in its sample. A much larger clone lies a single base off, so this may be a read error. The chain recombines TRBV6-5 with TRBJ1-2; 9 nucleotides agree with TRBD1. The CDR3 extends over 16 amino acids. V lost 6 bases to trimming and J lost 7 bases; unmatched junction nucleotides: 15. From germline, CDR1 is MNHEY and CDR2 SVGAGI. CDR3 protein: CASRQTEYRGQCGYTF. The CDR3 DNA reads as TGTGCCAGCAGACAAACAGAATACAGGGGGCAGTGTGGCTACACCTTC.

This rearrangement joins TRBV7-9 to TRBJ2-7; D unresolved. The V end lost 4 bases, the J end lost 0 bases, and 22 bases lay between the germline ends. Germline lookup yields CDR1 SEHNR and CDR2 FQNEAQ (reference sequence). CDR3 length equals 18 residues. CDR3 DNA sequence: TGTGCCAGCAGCTCGCTAAGGGAAGGATTCCCTAGCTCCTACGAGCAGTACTTC. This sequence encodes CASSSLREGFPSSYEQYF.

The V and J genes are TRBV6-5 and TRBJ1-2; D remains unclear. CDR1 and CDR2 (germline): MNHEY, SVGAGI. Deletions cut 5 bases from V and 8 bases from J, with 9 bases between. The CDR3 totals 11 residues. The CDR3 DNA sequence: TGTGCCAGCAGTATGGGTGAAGGCTACACCTTC. This encodes CASSMGEGYTF.

With respect to this clonotype: Relative to the germline gene, one junction end is altered; a read error may explain this. V is TRBV5-4 and J is TRBJ2-2; D might be TRBD2 (5 bases). Per the germline V gene, CDR1 is SGHNT and CDR2 is YYREEE (reference sequence). The CDR3 runs 13 residues. As DNA, the CDR3 is TGTGCCAGCAGCGAGGTGAACACCGGGGAGCAGTTTTTC. Amino acids: CASSEVNTGEQFF.

This clonotype was seen many times. The chain is built from TRBV10-2 and TRBJ1-1; D may be TRBD1 (5 bases). The CDR3 has 15 residues. V shed 6 bases and J shed 1 base, with 15 bases lying between them. CDR1 and CDR2 from the germline V gene are WSHSY and SAAADI. The CDR3 nucleotides read TGCGCCAGCAGGACAGAACAAGTCTGGAACACTGAAGCTTTCTTT. Amino acids: CASRTEQVWNTEAFF.

For this clonotype: The junction departs from germline at one end; a sequencing error may be responsible. The V call is TRBV5-6, the J call TRBJ2-1; 9 bases map to TRBD1. The CDR3 loop spans 16 amino acids. Germline CDR1 is SGHDT and CDR2 is YYEEEE. For the CDR3, the DNA is TGTGCCAGCTGCTTAAAGACAGGGGGGAATGTTGCTGGGCAGTTCTTC. Protein sequence: CASCLKTGGNVAGQFF.

In the case of this clonotype: At one end the junction does not follow the germline gene, possibly because of a read error. The chain has TRBV20-1 and TRBJ2-1, with 10 positions matching TRBD2. The germline gives CDR1 DFQATT, CDR2 SNEGSKA (reference sequence). The CDR3 extends over 15 amino acids. CDR3 nucleotides: TGCAGTGTTAGACTCGGGGGGACTAGCGCGGGTGAGCAGTTCTTC. It encodes CSVRLGGTSAGEQFF.